Below are 15 T cell receptor beta chains sequenced from a single sample in a study of regulatory T cells in long-lasting Graves disease. Noted time point: newly diagnosed GD, antithyroid drugs for less than 3 months. There was RNA extracted from PBMCs, and the TCR library was made from it. Arm-PCR with iRepertoire HTBI primers amplified the CDR3 regions for these TCR beta libraries. TCRdb used MiXCR to reprocess the multiplex PCR reads, holding one entry per CDR3 protein. The sample has 440,000 or so distinct CDR3 sequences, about 16% seen once. In addition, the sample was reused for a study of T cells in Graves' hyperthyroidism and ophthalmopathy.

The sequences come from peripheral blood mononuclear cells (PBMCs), collected at new diagnosis, from a patient treated with antithyroid drugs. The receptors here all came from a woman younger than 45 with Graves disease.

This clonotype was counted ten times or more. The chain recombines TRBV20-1 with TRBJ2-7; D is undetermined. The CDR3 is 15 amino acids. CDR1 and CDR2 from the germline V gene are DFQATT and SNEGSKA (reference sequence). The V gene lost 6 bases and the J gene lost 7 bases, with 25 bases spanning the gap. This CDR3 is CSAAPRDPAYEEQYF. The CDR3 region has the DNA TGCAGTGCCGCGCCCCGCGACCCAGCGTACGAAGAGCAGTACTTC.

In its sample, this clonotype was seen many times. The chain links TRBV7-8 to TRBJ1-1; D not resolved. Trimming stripped 3 bases from V and 5 bases from J, with 10 bases between. The V gene's germline CDR1 is SGHVS and CDR2 FQNEAQ. The CDR3 is made up of 13 amino acids. CDR3 nucleotide sequence: TGTGCCAGCAGCTTTGCAGGTTTGACTGAAGCTTTCTTT. This encodes CASSFAGLTEAFF.

This clonotype was seen only a few times. The CDR3 DNA is TGTGCCAGCAGCTTGTTAAACGACTATGGCTACACCTTC. This encodes CASSLLNDYGYTF. The gene calls are TRBV5-6 and TRBJ1-2, with D hard to call. V lost 1 base and J 3 bases, leaving 7 bases between the germline ends. CDR3 length: 13 amino acids. The V gene's germline CDR1 is SGHDT and CDR2 YYEEEE.

This clonotype was counted many times. This chain joins TRBV5-1 and TRBJ2-2; no reliable D call. V was cut by 1 base and J by 2 bases, with 9 bases left in between. The CDR3 runs to 15 residues. Germline V gives CDR1 SGHRS, CDR2 YFSETQ. CDR3 sequence: CASSLLPANTGELFF. For the CDR3, the DNA is TGCGCCAGCAGCTTGTTGCCGGCTAACACCGGGGAGCTGTTTTTT.

This clonotype was recorded many times. The chain couples TRBV18 to TRBJ2-1, with 8 nucleotides matching TRBD2. Germline V gene sequence: CDR1 KGHSH, CDR2 LQKENI. CDR3 size: 17 residues. The V and J ends lost 1 base and 5 bases, in that order; junction bases with no gene match: 10. Here the CDR3 DNA reads TGTGCCAGCTCACCACTTTCTGGCGGGGGGAGGAACAATGAGCAGTTCTTC. Translated: CASSPLSGGGRNNEQFF. The full variable domain, in which reference TRBV18 and TRBJ2-1 provide the parts outside the CDR3, is NAGVMQNPRHLVRRRGQEARLRCSPMKGHSHVYWYRQLPEEGLKFMVYLQKENIIDESGMPKERFSAEFPKEGPSILRIQQVVRGDSAAYFCASSPLSGGGRNNEQFFGPGTRLTVL.

This clonotype was detected a few times. V and J are TRBV5-1 and TRBJ2-7; TRBD2 aligns across 11 bases. Germline-derived CDR1 and CDR2 are SGHRS and YFSETQ. This CDR3 contains 15 residues. Unmatched junction bases numbered 7, after V lost 1 base and J lost 7 bases. The CDR3 is CASSLKTSGTGEQYF. The CDR3 DNA sequence: TGCGCCAGCAGCTTGAAGACTAGCGGGACCGGAGAGCAGTACTTC.

The sample holds many counts of this clonotype. The chain recombines TRBV11-2 with TRBJ2-1; TRBD1 matches at 8 bases. J lost 9 bases, V lost 6 bases, and 7 bases had no gene match. Germline V gives CDR1 SGHAT, CDR2 FQNNGV. The CDR3 is made up of 13 amino acids. The CDR3 DNA sequence: TGTGCCAGCAGTCCAGGGGGCCGCCTTGAGCAGTTCTTC. This gives the protein CASSPGGRLEQFF.

This clonotype was seen many times. The chain links TRBV6-1 to TRBJ2-1; no clear D gene. Germline CDR1 is MNHNS and CDR2 is SASEGT. V was shortened by 7 bases and J by 8 bases, with 30 bases between the two germline ends. This CDR3 comprises 18 residues. DNA of the CDR3: TGTGCCAGCACCTACGCCCCCTCTATAGTCACCGCTACAGATGAGCAGTTCTTC. Encoded protein: CASTYAPSIVTATDEQFF.

This clonotype was observed at least ten times. The chain has TRBV19 and TRBJ2-5; 8 positions match TRBD1. The J segment lost 1 base and the V segment lost 4 bases, leaving 8 bases of the junction unmatched. The CDR3 sequence is 16 residues long. The germline V gene has CDR1 LNHDA and CDR2 SQIVND (reference sequence). The CDR3 nucleotides are TGTGCCAGTAGTAGCCAGGGGGCGCTGATCCAAGAGACCCAGTACTTC. Translating it yields CASSSQGALIQETQYF. The full variable domain, its missing parts supplied by reference TRBV19 and TRBJ2-5, is DGGITQSPKYLFRKEGQNVTLSCEQNLNHDAMYWYRQDPGQGLRLIYYSQIVNDFQKGDIAEGYSVSREKKESFPLTVTSAQKNPTAFYLCASSSQGALIQETQYFGPGTRLLVL.

The sample holds many counts of this clonotype. This chain uses TRBV12-3 or TRBV12-4 with TRBJ2-7; D gene unclear. The V gene lost 5 bases and the J gene lost 5 bases, with 13 bases spanning the gap. This CDR3 is 13 amino acids long. The CDR3 region is CASSPQLVHEQYF. The CDR3 DNA follows: TGTGCCAGCAGTCCGCAATTAGTTCACGAGCAGTACTTC.

This clonotype was seen ten or more times. The V and J genes are TRBV2 and TRBJ2-7; D possibly matches TRBD1 or TRBD2 (5 bases each). The germline V and J ends were trimmed by 6 bases and 0 bases, with 12 bases remaining between them. The CDR3 covers 14 residues. Germline V CDR1 and CDR2: SNHLY, FYNNEI. This CDR3 reads CASRGTVISYEQYF. CDR3 DNA: TGTGCCAGCAGGGGGACGGTAATCTCCTACGAGCAGTACTTC.

This clonotype has just a few counts. The chain has TRBV25-1 and TRBJ2-1, with D uncertain. CDR3 length: 15 amino acids. Germline V gene sequence: CDR1 MGHDK, CDR2 SYGVNS. V lost 1 base and J lost 5, with 12 bases in between. DNA for the CDR3: TGTGCCAGCAGTGAATGGGTACAGCCAGACAATGAGCAGTTCTTC. Translation: CASSEWVQPDNEQFF. Looking up the rest from reference TRBV25-1 and TRBJ2-1 gives the full variable domain: EADIYQTPRYLVIGTGKKITLECSQTMGHDKMYWYQQDPGMELHLIHYSYGVNSTEKGDLSSESTVSRIRTEHFPLTLESARPSHTSQYLCASSEWVQPDNEQFFGPGTRLTVL.

This clonotype was counted many times. This chain links TRBV7-2 with TRBJ1-2; perhaps TRBD1 as D (5 bases). With 6 bases removed from V and 1 base from J, the gap between germline ends came to 15 bases. The CDR3 is 15 amino acids. Germline values: CDR1 SGHTA, CDR2 FQGNSA. Written as DNA, the CDR3 is TGTGCCAGCAGTCTTGCTGGCAGGGATAACTATGGCTACACCTTC. This gives the protein CASSLAGRDNYGYTF.

This clonotype was detected ten times or more. The genes are TRBV4-1 and TRBJ1-1, with TRBD1 identical over 8 bases. Unmatched junction bases numbered 7, after V lost 1 base and J lost 6 bases. The CDR3 has 15 amino acids. Germline V gene lookup returns CDR1 MGHRA and CDR2 YSYEKL. CDR3 in amino acids: CASSQAGGQGAEAFF. In nucleotides, the CDR3 is TGCGCCAGCAGCCAAGCAGGGGGCCAGGGAGCTGAAGCTTTCTTT.

This clonotype has at least ten counts. The chain links TRBV7-2 to TRBJ2-7; D perhaps matches TRBD2 (5 bases). In germline, CDR1 is SGHTA, CDR2 FQGNSA. The CDR3 contains 16 residues. The V and J ends lost 1 base and 7 bases respectively, with 20 bases between them. The CDR3 DNA follows: TGTGCCAGCAGCTTAGGTCTAGCAGGCAAAGTCTGGGAGCAGTACTTC. Amino acid sequence: CASSLGLAGKVWEQYF. The full variable domain, with the rest looked up from reference TRBV7-2 and TRBJ2-7, is GAGVSQSPSNKVTEKGKDVELRCDPISGHTALYWYRQSLGQGLEFLIYFQGNSAPDKSGLPSDRFSAERTGGSVSTLTIQRTQQEDSAVYLCASSLGLAGKVWEQYFGPGTRLTVT.